The entry below describes one T cell receptor (beta chain). No antigen is known for it. The data belong to a study of read filtering for tumor transcriptome and immune sequencing. Overall study context: After DNase treatment, RNA was made into whole-transcriptome libraries.

Whole-study results and caveats: RNA-seq captured clonotypes less deeply and reliably than IR-seq. Dropping single-read clonotypes raised IR-seq and RNA-seq shared-clonotype correlation.

Molecular barcoded adaptors covering alpha/delta and beta/gamma chains were used on 400 to 450 ng RNA. TCRdb ran MiXCR on the reads and lists one entry per CDR3 protein. The table records about 40,000 distinct CDR3 sequences, roughly 13% of them present only once. Material for sequencing was a population of CD138-negative cells sorted from bone marrow. This clonotype originated in a donor at least 40 years old with multiple myeloma.

In nucleotides, the CDR3 is TGTGCCAGCAGTTTCCCGGGACCTTCACCCCTCCACTTT. Protein product: CASSFPGPSPLHF. This rearrangement joins TRBV27 to TRBJ1-6, with D perhaps TRBD1 (5 bases). Germline CDR1 and CDR2: MNHEY and SMNVEV (reference sequence). V shed 3 bases and J shed 9 bases, with 9 bases lying between them. There are 13 residues in the CDR3.